These 23 T cell receptor beta chains originate from one sample sequenced in a study of shared clonotypes between healthy human individuals. Profiled with immunoSEQ multiplex PCR; TCRdb holds only in-frame clones, not every one. The table has some 1,600,000 clones, about 98% seen once. The sample was naive CD4+ T cells sorted from blood. Subset indicated: CD45RA+ positively selected. These receptors all stem from a man aged 30 to 39 in good health.

This chain joins TRBV2 and TRBJ1-2, with D perhaps TRBD1 (6 bases). This CDR3 has 14 amino acids. Germline V gene lookup returns CDR1 SNHLY and CDR2 FYNNEI. V was shortened by 7 bases and J by 3 bases, with 15 bases between the two germline ends. The CDR3, as DNA: TGTGCCAGCAAGGGGGGCAGGAACCACTATGGCTACACCTTC. Encoded protein: CASKGGRNHYGYTF.

Only one count was recorded for this clone. V and J are TRBV5-6 and TRBJ2-1; 7 bases match TRBD1. After removal of 2 bases from V and 11 bases from J, the junction contained 4 bases not matched to a gene. The germline V gene encodes CDR1 SGHDT and CDR2 YYEEEE. The CDR3 has 12 amino acids. Written as DNA, the CDR3 is TGTGCCAGCAGCTTCGGACAGGAGAAGCAGTTCTTC. The encoded protein is CASSFGQEKQFF.

V is TRBV5-5 and J is TRBJ2-5, with D unclear. CDR3 length equals 14 residues. V gave up 2 bases and J gave up 1 base, with 9 bases separating them. Per germline, CDR1 SGHKS and CDR2 YYEKEE (reference sequence). CDR3 protein: CASSFNGPQETQYF. The CDR3 nucleotides are TGTGCCAGCAGCTTCAACGGGCCCCAAGAGACCCAGTACTTC.

The chain couples TRBV4-3 to TRBJ2-7; no firm D call. Germline-derived CDR1 and CDR2 are LGHNA and YSLEER. There are 15 residues in the CDR3. Trimming cost V 1 base and J 3 bases, with 13 bases left between them. CDR3 sequence (DNA): TGCGCCAGCAGCCAAGTTCGAACAGAAAGCTACGAGCAGTACTTC. This translates into CASSQVRTESYEQYF.

The V gene is TRBV2, the J gene TRBJ2-5, with D possibly being TRBD1 (6 bases). The CDR3 loop spans 15 amino acids. The germline gives CDR1 SNHLY, CDR2 FYNNEI. Trimming pared 0 bases from V and 5 bases from J, leaving 13 bases between. This CDR3 is CASSEARGLGETQYF. The DNA for the CDR3 is TGTGCCAGCAGTGAAGCTAGGGGGTTGGGCGAGACCCAGTACTTC.

V and J are TRBV27 and TRBJ1-5; D is uncertain. CDR1 MNHEY and CDR2 SMNVEV come from the germline V gene (reference sequence). V was shortened by 8 bases and J by 3 bases, with 11 bases between the two germline ends. This CDR3 has 13 residues. In DNA form, the CDR3 reads TGTGCCAGCCGGGCTGGGGTCAATCAGCCCCAGCATTTT. Protein sequence: CASRAGVNQPQHF.

Turning to this clone: At one end the junction does not follow the germline gene, possibly because of a read error. V usage is TRBV14 and J usage is TRBJ2-7; 10 nucleotides agree with TRBD2. This CDR3 region has 13 residues. CDR1 and CDR2 (germline): SGHDN, FVKESK. CDR3 bases: TGTGCCAGCAGCCAAGAACTAGCGGGACGCGCCGTCTTC. Translating it yields CASSQELAGRAVF.

CDR3 coding DNA: TGTGCCAGCAGTTTACTAGCGGGAGTTCCCCTGGTGAATGAGCAGTTCTTC. Residues: CASSLLAGVPLVNEQFF. V and J are TRBV27 and TRBJ2-1; 10 nucleotides align to TRBD2. The germline gives CDR1 MNHEY, CDR2 SMNVEV (reference sequence). The CDR3 totals 17 residues. Losses at the gene ends were 2 bases for V and 7 bases for J; bases not matched to a gene: 11.

DNA for the CDR3: TGTGCTAGTGGTTTGGTATTGAGAACCAGCAGTTACAATGAGCAGTTCTTC. It is translated as CASGLVLRTSSYNEQFF. This sequence joins TRBV12-5 and TRBJ2-1; D is unresolved. Germline V gene lookup returns CDR1 LGHNT and CDR2 FRNRAP. CDR3 length equals 17 residues. Trimming took 0 bases from V and 4 from J, leaving 16 bases between them.

Concerning this clone: Different DNA sequences within this sample yield the same CDR3. V usage is TRBV28 and J usage is TRBJ1-2; D not resolved. Per the germline V gene, CDR1 is MDHEN and CDR2 is SYDVKM. The V end lost 7 bases, the J end lost 2 bases, and 11 bases lay between the germline ends. The CDR3 sequence is 13 residues long. For the CDR3, the DNA is TGTGCCAGCAACCCCCCGGGGAACTATGGCTACACCTTC. Translated, it gives CASNPPGNYGYTF.

This clone showed up just once. This rearrangement joins TRBV6-5 to TRBJ1-2, with TRBD1 identical over 7 bases. This CDR3 spans 15 amino acids. Germline-derived CDR1 and CDR2 are MNHEY and SVGAGI. Losses at the gene ends were 4 bases for V and 8 bases for J; bases not matched to a gene: 13. The CDR3, as DNA: TGTGCCAGCAGTTCCGGTGTCAGGGGGTGGAGGGGCTACACCTTC. Translated, it gives CASSSGVRGWRGYTF.

CDR3 in DNA: TGTGCCAGTAGCCCGGGACAGTTCTATGGCTACACCTTC. Its protein is CASSPGQFYGYTF. The chain recombines TRBV19 with TRBJ1-2, with TRBD1 identical over 7 bases. This CDR3 is 13 amino acids long. Germline-derived CDR1 and CDR2 are LNHDA and SQIVND (reference sequence). Trimming cost V 6 bases and J 4 bases; bases outside gene matches: 5.

This chain joins TRBV11-2 and TRBJ1-1; unclear D gene. The CDR3 runs to 14 residues. The V gene lost 0 bases and the J gene lost 3 bases, with 8 bases spanning the gap. Germline assignment: CDR1 SGHAT and CDR2 FQNNGV. The CDR3 region is CASSLDPAYTEAFF. CDR3 nucleotide sequence: TGTGCCAGCAGCTTAGATCCAGCGTACACTGAAGCTTTCTTT. The full variable domain, rest sourced from reference TRBV11-2 and TRBJ1-1, is EAGVAQSPRYKIIEKRQSVAFWCNPISGHATLYWYQQILGQGPKLLIQFQNNGVVDDSQLPKDRFSAERLKGVDSTLKIQPAKLEDSAVYLCASSLDPAYTEAFFGQGTRLTVV.

The chain combines TRBV2 with TRBJ2-1; the D gene is possibly TRBD1 (5 bases). CDR1 and CDR2 (germline): SNHLY, FYNNEI. Trimming pared 5 bases from V and 0 bases from J, leaving 11 bases between. The CDR3 extends over 15 amino acids. Written as DNA, the CDR3 is TGTGCCAGCAGTTATGACAGAAGCTCCTACAATGAGCAGTTCTTC. It codes for CASSYDRSSYNEQFF.

The DNA for the CDR3 is TGTGCCAGCTCACCGGGGGCCCAATCCTACGAGCAGTACTTC. It codes for CASSPGAQSYEQYF. The chain carries TRBV18 and TRBJ2-7, with D perhaps matching TRBD1 (6 bases). This CDR3 spans 14 amino acids. V lost 3 bases, J lost 1 base, and 10 bases lay in between. Germline V gene sequence: CDR1 KGHSH, CDR2 LQKENI.

This chain joins TRBV11-2 and TRBJ2-3; D not certain. Trimming pared 3 bases from V and 4 bases from J, leaving 11 bases between. CDR1 and CDR2 from the germline V gene are SGHAT and FQNNGV. This CDR3 region has 14 residues. The CDR3 region is CASSFNSVPDTQYF. In nucleotides, the CDR3 is TGTGCCAGCAGCTTCAATAGTGTCCCAGATACGCAGTATTTT.

J is TRBJ1-5 and V is TRBV5-4, with 8 bases that match TRBD1. With V trimmed by 7 bases and J by 4 bases, 10 bases remained unmatched. CDR3 length equals 15 residues. CDR1 and CDR2 (germline): SGHNT, YYREEE (reference sequence). The CDR3 DNA sequence: TGTGCCAGCTCAATGGACAGGGCCCTGAATCAGCCCCAGCATTTT. Amino acid sequence: CASSMDRALNQPQHF.

The genes are TRBV5-1 and TRBJ2-5; 7 nucleotides match TRBD2. J gave up 1 base and V 4 bases, and 4 bases lay outside the gene matches. The CDR3 sequence is 14 residues long. The germline CDR1 and CDR2 sequences are SGHRS and YFSETQ. CDR3: CASSIWGGQETQYF. The CDR3 DNA follows: TGCGCCAGCAGCATTTGGGGGGGCCAAGAGACCCAGTACTTC.

The chain is built from TRBV2 and TRBJ1-5; D is unclear. CDR3 size: 17 residues. CDR1 and CDR2 (germline): SNHLY, FYNNEI. V lost 5 bases, J lost 3 bases, and 20 bases lay in between. For the CDR3, the DNA is TGTGCCAGCAGTTACGCCGGTCCCGGTACGACCAATCAGCCCCAGCATTTT. Translated, it gives CASSYAGPGTTNQPQHF.

Here the CDR3 reads CASSYANPGLATYEQYF. CDR3 DNA sequence: TGTGCCAGCAGTTATGCGAACCCGGGACTAGCGACCTACGAGCAGTACTTC. The chain carries TRBV7-9 and TRBJ2-7; TRBD2 matches 10 bases. Trimming removed 6 bases from V and 2 bases from J; junction bases left unmatched: 13. Per germline, CDR1 SEHNR and CDR2 FQNEAQ (reference sequence). CDR3 length equals 17 residues.

The chain joins TRBV28 to TRBJ2-6; D not resolved. V was shortened by 3 bases and J by 0 bases, with 15 bases between the two germline ends. Germline CDR1 and CDR2: MDHEN and SYDVKM. The CDR3 runs to 18 residues. The CDR3 region is CASSFLGPETSGANVLTF. The CDR3 region has the DNA TGTGCCAGCAGTTTTTTGGGCCCGGAAACCTCTGGGGCCAACGTCCTGACTTTC. Combining the CDR3 with reference TRBV28 and TRBJ2-6 gives the whole variable domain DVKVTQSSRYLVKRTGEKVFLECVQDMDHENMFWYRQDPGLGLRLIYFSYDVKMKEKGDIPEGYSVSREKKERFSLILESASTNQTSMYLCASSFLGPETSGANVLTFGAGSRLTVL.

This chain links TRBV6-4 with TRBJ2-3; no firm D call. This CDR3 is 13 amino acids long. CDR1 is MRHNA and CDR2 is SNTAGT in the germline V gene. V gave up 2 bases and J gave up 2 bases, with 5 bases separating them. In DNA, the CDR3 is TGTGCCAGCAGTGACAAGTTCACAGATACGCAGTATTTT. Its protein product is CASSDKFTDTQYF.

The chain recombines TRBV5-1 with TRBJ2-7; D not certain. This CDR3 region has 15 residues. The germline V gene encodes CDR1 SGHRS and CDR2 YFSETQ. Deletions cut 4 bases from V and 0 bases from J, with 14 bases between. The CDR3 here is CASSQLPSTSYEQYF. The DNA for the CDR3 is TGCGCCAGCAGCCAGCTACCGAGTACCTCCTACGAGCAGTACTTC.